The next 5 T cell receptor beta chains were all read from a single sample in a study of cytomegalovirus exposure and HLA in healthy donors. This PCR relied on a set of 60 Vbeta primers and 13 Jbeta primers. Some clones are missing from TCRdb's copy, which holds only in-frame ones; the method was immunoSEQ multiplex PCR. The sample lists about 62,000 clones, about 79% occurring once. Source material: PBMCs. These receptors all stem from a man aged 55 to 70 in good health and CMV-seropositive.

The CDR3 protein is CASSQVIDYEQYF. The CDR3 DNA is TGCGCCAGCAGCCAAGTAATAGACTACGAGCAGTACTTC. The chain couples TRBV4-1 to TRBJ2-7; D not resolved. CDR1 MGHRA and CDR2 YSYEKL come from the germline V gene. The length of the CDR3 is 13 residues. Trimming shortened V by 1 base and J by 3 bases, and 7 bases separated the two germline ends.

The chain couples TRBV11-3 to TRBJ1-1; the D gene is possibly TRBD1 (5 bases). V shed 4 bases and J shed 7 bases, with 13 bases lying between them. The CDR3 consists of 13 residues. Germline CDR1 is SGHNT and CDR2 is YENEEA. DNA for the CDR3: TGTGCCAGCAGCTCCCGTCCGGGGGGTGAAGCTTTCTTT. This sequence encodes CASSSRPGGEAFF.

As regards this clone: Germline and junction disagree at one end, which may indicate a read error. V and J are TRBV7-9 and TRBJ2-1, with D perhaps TRBD2 (7 bases). The CDR3 has 15 residues. CDR1 and CDR2 (germline): SEHNR, FQNEAQ (reference sequence). Here the CDR3 DNA reads TGTTCCAGCAGCCCGAGGGGGGGGGAAGAGGGTGAGCAGTTCTTC. Translating it yields CSSSPRGGEEGEQFF.

The chain joins TRBV6-5 to TRBJ2-7, with D possibly matching TRBD2 (6 bases). Germline V gives CDR1 MNHEY, CDR2 SVGAGI. The CDR3 totals 12 residues. Trimming left V 9 bases short and J 0 bases short, with 9 bases between. The CDR3 nucleotides read TGTGCCAGTGGGGACTTCTCCTACGAGCAGTACTTC. Encoded protein: CASGDFSYEQYF.

V usage is TRBV6-5 and J usage is TRBJ2-5, with 8 nucleotides matching TRBD1. TRBJ2-7 explains the end of the DNA better; the J call may be wrong. The germline V gene has CDR1 MNHEY and CDR2 SVGAGI. CDR3 length: 15 amino acids. The CDR3 protein is CASSRPDRAGYEQYF. The CDR3 bases are TGTGCCAGCAGTCGTCCGGACAGGGCGGGCTACGAGCAGTACTTC.